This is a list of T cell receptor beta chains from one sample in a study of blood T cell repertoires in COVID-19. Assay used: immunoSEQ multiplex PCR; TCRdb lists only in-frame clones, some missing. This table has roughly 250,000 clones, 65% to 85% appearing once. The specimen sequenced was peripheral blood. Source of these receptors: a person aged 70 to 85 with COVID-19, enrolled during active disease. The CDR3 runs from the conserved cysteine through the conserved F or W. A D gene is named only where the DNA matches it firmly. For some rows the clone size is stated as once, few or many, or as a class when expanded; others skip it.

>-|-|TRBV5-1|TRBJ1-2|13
TGCGCCAGCAGCTCCAGGGGAAACTATGGCTACACCTTC
CASSSRGNYGYTF
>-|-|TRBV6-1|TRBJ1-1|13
TGTGCCAGCAGTGAAAACATGAACACTGAAGCTTTCTTT
CASSENMNTEAFF
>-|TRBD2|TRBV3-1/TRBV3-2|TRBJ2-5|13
TGTGCCAGCAGCAAGACTAGCCCTGGAGCCCAGTACTTC
CASSKTSPGAQYF
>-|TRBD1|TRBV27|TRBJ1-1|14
TGTGCCAGCAGAGATACAGGGGTTGGCACTGAAGCTTTCTTT
CASRDTGVGTEAFF
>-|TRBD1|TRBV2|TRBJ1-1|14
TGTGCCAGCAGTGATGGGACAGGGTATCAACGAGCTTTCTTT
CASSDGTGYQRAFF
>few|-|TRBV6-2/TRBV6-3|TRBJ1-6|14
TGTGCCAGCAGCACGACAGGAGATAATTCACCCCTCCACTTT
CASSTTGDNSPLHF
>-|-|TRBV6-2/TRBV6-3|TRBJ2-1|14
TGTGCCAGCAGTTATATGACAGCGTGGGGTGAGCAGTTCTTC
CASSYMTAWGEQFF
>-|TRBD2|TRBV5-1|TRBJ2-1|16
TGCGCCAGCAGTCCAACTGGAGCGGGAGGCCCTCATGAGCAGTTCTTC
CASSPTGAGGPHEQFF
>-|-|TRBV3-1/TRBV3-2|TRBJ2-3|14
TGTGCCAGCAGCCAAGATGTGGCTAGACCTACGCAGTATTTT
CASSQDVARPTQYF
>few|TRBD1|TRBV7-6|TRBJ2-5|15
TGTGCCAGCAGACGGACAGGGGCAATCCAAGAGACCCAGTACTTC
CASRRTGAIQETQYF
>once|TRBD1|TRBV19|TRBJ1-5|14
TGTGCCAGCTCACAGGGGGGCCCGAGTCAGCCCCAGCATTTT
CASSQGGPSQPQHF
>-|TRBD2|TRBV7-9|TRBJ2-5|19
TGTGCCAGCAGGCGCCCGGGACTAGCGGGGGGGCCGGGCCAAGAGACCCAGTACTTC
CASRRPGLAGGPGQETQYF
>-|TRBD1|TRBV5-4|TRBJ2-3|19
TGTGCCAGCAGCTTTCCGGGACAGGGTCTTGGTTTGGGGGCAGATACGCAGTATTTT
CASSFPGQGLGLGADTQYF
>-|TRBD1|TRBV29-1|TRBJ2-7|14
TGCAGCGTTGTCTCCAGACCGGGACAGGGGGCGGAGTACTTC
CSVVSRPGQGAEYF
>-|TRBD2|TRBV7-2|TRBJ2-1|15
TGTGCCAGCAGCTTAGGGTTAGCGGGATACAATGAGCAGTTCTTC
CASSLGLAGYNEQFF
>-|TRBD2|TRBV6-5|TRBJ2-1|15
TGTGCCAGCAGTTCTCCGAGCGGGAGGGGCAATGAGCAGTTCTTC
CASSSPSGRGNEQFF
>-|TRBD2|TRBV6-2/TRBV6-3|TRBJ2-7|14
TGTGCCAGCAGTCTACTAGCGGTCTCCTACGAGCAGTACTTC
CASSLLAVSYEQYF
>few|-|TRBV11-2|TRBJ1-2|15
TGTGCCAGCAGCTTAGATCCAGGTACATCGGCTGGCTACACCTTC
CASSLDPGTSAGYTF
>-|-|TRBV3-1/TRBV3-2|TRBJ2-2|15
TGTGCCAGCAACTTGAAAGACGGGAAGGCCGGGGAGCTGTTTTTT
CASNLKDGKAGELFF
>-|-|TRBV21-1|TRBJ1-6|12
TGTGCCAGCAGCATTGCACAGGGTACTTTCCACTTT
CASSIAQGTFHF
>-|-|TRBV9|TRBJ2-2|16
TGTGCCAGCGCCTCTTCCGGGGGGCGTAAAACCGGGGAGCTGTTTTTT
CASASSGGRKTGELFF
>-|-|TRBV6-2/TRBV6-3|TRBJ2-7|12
TGTGCCAGCAGCCGTATATCCTACGAGCAGTACTTC
CASSRISYEQYF
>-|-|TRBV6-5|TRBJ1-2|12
TGTGCCAGCACTAAAGCTAACTATGGCTACACCTTC
CASTKANYGYTF
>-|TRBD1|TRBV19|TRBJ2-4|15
TGTGCCAGTAGTACTCCGGACAGGGGCCAGCGGGATCTGTACTTC
CASSTPDRGQRDLYF
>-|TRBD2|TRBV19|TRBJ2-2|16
TGTGCCAGTAGCCCTCGCCTAGCGGGGGGACCCGGGGAGCTGTTTTTT
CASSPRLAGGPGELFF
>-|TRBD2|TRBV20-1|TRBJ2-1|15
TGCAGTGCTAGTTCGACTAGCGGGAGGAACAATGAGCAGTTCTTC
CSASSTSGRNNEQFF
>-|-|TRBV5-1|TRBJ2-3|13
TGCGCCAGCAGCTTGGCGGGTGCAGATACGCAGTATTTT
CASSLAGADTQYF
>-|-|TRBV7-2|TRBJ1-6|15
TGTGCCAGCAGCTCCACCACAGGGTGGAATTCACCCCTCCACTTT
CASSSTTGWNSPLHF